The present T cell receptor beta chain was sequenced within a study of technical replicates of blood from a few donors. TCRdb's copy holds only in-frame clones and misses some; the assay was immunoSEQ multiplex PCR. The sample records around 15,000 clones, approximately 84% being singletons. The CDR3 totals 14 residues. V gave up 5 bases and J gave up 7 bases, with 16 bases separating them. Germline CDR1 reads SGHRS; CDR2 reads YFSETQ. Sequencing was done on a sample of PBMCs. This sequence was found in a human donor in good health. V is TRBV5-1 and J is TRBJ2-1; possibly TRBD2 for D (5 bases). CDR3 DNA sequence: TGCGCCAGCAGTGTAGGAGGCCCGGGGAATGAGCAGTTCTTC. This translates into CASSVGGPGNEQFF.